A selection of T cell receptor beta chains follows, all from one sample in a study of blood T cell repertoires in COVID-19. Measured with immunoSEQ multiplex PCR; TCRdb has only the in-frame clones, and not every one. In the table there are about 33,000 clones, approximately 90% of which are singletons. The source material was peripheral blood. These receptors were taken from a man between 65 and 85 years old with acute or convalescent COVID-19. CDR3s include the opening cysteine and the closing phenylalanine or tryptophan. A D gene is named only where the DNA matches it firmly. Only some rows state a clone size, as once, few, many or a class for expanded clones.

.,TRBD1,TRBV4-3,15,TRBJ1-2,CASSQDTGGKFGYTF,TGCGCCAGCAGCCAAGATACAGGGGGTAAGTTCGGCTACACCTTC
.,.,TRBV29-1,12,TRBJ2-7,CSVGDTSWEQYF,TGCAGCGTTGGGGACACCTCTTGGGAGCAGTACTTC
.,.,TRBV20-1,11,TRBJ2-1,CSATTGSWQFF,TGCAGTGCTACGACAGGTTCATGGCAGTTCTTC
.,.,TRBV5-1,13,TRBJ1-2,CASSFQSNYGYTF,TGCGCCAGCAGCTTTCAGTCTAACTATGGCTACACCTTC
.,TRBD2,TRBV4-2,16,TRBJ2-2,CASSQTSGRWPGELFF,TGTGCCAGCAGCCAGACTAGCGGGAGGTGGCCCGGGGAGCTGTTTTTT
.,TRBD2,TRBV4-3,15,TRBJ2-7,CASSEGLAAAYEQYF,TGCGCCAGCAGCGAGGGACTAGCGGCAGCCTACGAGCAGTACTTC
once,TRBD1,TRBV19,13,TRBJ1-2,CASRGQGSYGYTF,TGTGCCAGTAGGGGACAGGGGTCTTATGGCTACACCTTC
.,TRBD1,TRBV7-9,14,TRBJ1-1,CASSYTAGQPEAFF,TGTGCCAGCAGCTATACCGCGGGACAGCCTGAAGCTTTCTTT
.,.,TRBV28,15,TRBJ1-6,CASSLSEGMGSPLHF,TGTGCCAGCAGTTTAAGTGAGGGAATGGGTTCACCCCTCCACTTT
.,TRBD1,TRBV14,13,TRBJ2-7,CASSPGQGGEQYF,TGTGCCAGCAGCCCGGGACAGGGCGGCGAGCAGTACTTC
.,.,TRBV5-1,14,TRBJ1-1,CASSLGTGNTEAFF,TGCGCCAGCAGCTTGGGAACGGGGAACACTGAAGCTTTCTTT
.,.,TRBV19,14,TRBJ1-4,CASSISGDGEKLFF,TGTGCCAGTAGTATTTCAGGGGATGGCGAAAAACTGTTTTTT
once,.,TRBV12-3/TRBV12-4,13,TRBJ2-1,CASSLTRDNEQFF,TGTGCCAGCAGTTTAACTCGAGACAATGAGCAGTTCTTC
.,TRBD1,TRBV9,16,TRBJ2-6,CASSQRGRAGANVLTF,TGTGCCAGCAGCCAGAGGGGGCGGGCTGGGGCCAACGTCCTGACTTTC
.,.,TRBV18,12,TRBJ2-7,CASSPLAGEQYF,TGTGCCAGCTCACCCCTCGCCGGCGAGCAGTACTTC
.,.,TRBV7-9,13,TRBJ1-1,CASSPTGSTEAFF,TGTGCCAGCAGCCCGACAGGAAGCACTGAAGCTTTCTTT
.,.,TRBV21-1,17,TRBJ2-7,CASSLKGSRPSPLGQYF,TGTGCCAGCAGCTTAAAGGGGTCCAGACCATCTCCTCTTGGGCAGTACTTC
.,TRBD1,TRBV5-1,13,TRBJ2-7,CASGGDRGYEQYF,TGCGCCAGCGGGGGGGACAGGGGCTACGAGCAGTACTTC
.,TRBD1,TRBV4-1,14,TRBJ1-2,CASSPGTGYYGYTF,TGCGCCAGCAGCCCTGGGACAGGGTACTATGGCTACACCTTC
.,TRBD2,TRBV19,16,TRBJ2-2,CASSPTGLAITGELFF,TGTGCCAGTAGCCCGACGGGACTAGCTATCACCGGGGAGCTGTTTTTT
.,TRBD2,TRBV24-1,16,TRBJ2-1,CATSDNSGRTYNEQFF,TGTGCCACCAGTGACAATAGCGGGAGAACCTACAATGAGCAGTTCTTC
once,.,TRBV10-3,18,TRBJ2-3,CAISEYPIGGPSTDTQYF,TGTGCCATCAGTGAGTATCCTATCGGCGGGCCTAGCACAGATACGCAGTATTTT
.,TRBD2,TRBV7-2,16,TRBJ2-1,CASSLAPAGAYNEQFF,TGTGCCAGCAGCTTAGCGCCGGCGGGAGCGTATAATGAGCAGTTCTTC
.,TRBD1,TRBV5-4,16,TRBJ1-1,CASSLATGGWDTEAFF,TGTGCCAGCAGCTTGGCGACAGGGGGTTGGGACACTGAAGCTTTCTTT
.,TRBD1,TRBV5-1,17,TRBJ1-2,CASSLSPTGGADYGYTF,TGCGCCAGCAGCCTATCCCCGACAGGGGGCGCCGACTATGGCTACACCTTC
.,.,TRBV28,13,TRBJ1-2,CASSYGQNYGYTF,TGTGCCAGCAGCTACGGACAGAACTATGGCTACACCTTC
.,.,TRBV28,10,TRBJ1-4,CASFLEKLFF,TGTGCCAGCTTTCTTGAAAAACTGTTTTTT
.,.,TRBV7-3,13,TRBJ1-1,CASSPQGSTEAFF,TGTGCCAGCAGCCCTCAGGGGAGCACTGAAGCTTTCTTT
.,.,TRBV4-3,16,TRBJ2-2,CASSQDSSTVTGELFF,TGCGCCAGCAGCCAAGACTCGAGCACCGTAACCGGGGAGCTGTTTTTT
.,TRBD1,TRBV19,12,TRBJ1-2,CARGTGSGGYTF,TGTGCCAGAGGGACAGGGTCGGGTGGCTACACCTTC
.,.,TRBV29-1,13,TRBJ2-7,CSVEGTPSGEQYF,TGCAGCGTCGAGGGGACACCTTCCGGGGAGCAGTACTTC
.,TRBD1,TRBV5-6,17,TRBJ1-1,CASSLVVRQGGNTEAFF,TGTGCCAGCAGCTTGGTGGTTCGACAGGGGGGGAACACTGAAGCTTTCTTT
.,.,TRBV29-1,12,TRBJ2-7,CSVGQNSYEQYF,TGCAGCGTTGGACAGAACTCCTACGAGCAGTACTTC
.,.,TRBV4-2,16,TRBJ1-2,CASSQVGEGRNYGYTF,TGTGCCAGCAGCCAAGTCGGGGAAGGCCGTAACTATGGCTACACCTTC
once,.,TRBV25-1,15,TRBJ1-3,CASSESSGTGNTIYF,TGTGCCAGCAGTGAATCGTCAGGGACTGGAAACACCATATATTTT
once,.,TRBV11-2,16,TRBJ2-7,CASSELQRLSSYEQYF,TGTGCCAGCAGCGAGCTCCAGCGGCTAAGCTCCTACGAGCAGTACTTC
.,.,TRBV5-1,13,TRBJ1-1,CASSFEGHTEAFF,TGCGCCAGCAGCTTTGAGGGTCACACTGAAGCTTTCTTT
.,TRBD1,TRBV15,16,TRBJ1-3,CATSSGQGALGNTIYF,TGTGCCACCAGCAGTGGACAGGGGGCGCTGGGAAACACCATATATTTT
.,.,TRBV14,14,TRBJ1-2,CASSQEQGNYGYTF,TGTGCCAGCAGCCAAGAACAGGGTAACTATGGCTACACCTTC
.,TRBD2,TRBV19,14,TRBJ2-1,CASTRTSGSNEQFF,TGTGCCAGTACAAGGACTAGCGGGAGCAATGAGCAGTTCTTC
.,TRBD1,TRBV18,12,TRBJ1-1,CASSPGQGRAFF,TGTGCCAGCTCACCGGGACAGGGGAGAGCTTTCTTT
.,.,TRBV7-2,13,TRBJ2-7,CASSLFPHYEQYF,TGTGCCAGCAGCTTATTTCCACACTACGAGCAGTACTTC
.,.,TRBV28,14,TRBJ1-6,CASVGGQDNSPLHF,TGTGCCAGCGTTGGCGGGCAGGATAATTCACCCCTCCACTTT
.,.,TRBV7-4,21,TRBJ2-1,CASSPPGNAGVPPGRNNEQFF,TGTGCCAGCAGCCCGCCTGGGAATGCGGGCGTCCCCCCCGGTCGGAACAATGAGCAGTTCTTC
once,.,TRBV7-3,14,TRBJ2-3,CASSSGLSTDTQYF,TGTGCCAGCAGCTCGGGACTCTCCACAGATACGCAGTATTTT
.,TRBD1,TRBV19,13,TRBJ1-2,CASSIGTGSGYTF,TGTGCCAGTAGTATAGGGACAGGGAGTGGCTACACCTTC
once,TRBD2,TRBV4-2,17,TRBJ2-1,CASSQALGTSGMTEQFF,TGTGCCAGCAGCCAAGCACTAGGGACTAGCGGGATGACTGAGCAGTTCTTC
.,.,TRBV5-1,18,TRBJ1-5,CASSTTPWGLPSNQPQHF,TGCGCCAGCAGCACCACTCCTTGGGGGCTCCCGAGCAATCAGCCCCAGCATTTT
.,TRBD1,TRBV19,15,TRBJ1-2,CASSLGQAFSNGYTF,TGTGCCAGTAGTCTGGGACAGGCTTTCAGTAATGGCTACACCTTC
.,TRBD1,TRBV19,13,TRBJ2-4,CASSQDRGNIQYF,TGTGCCAGTAGTCAAGACAGGGGAAACATTCAGTACTTC
medium-sized,.,TRBV4-1,12,TRBJ1-6,CASSQGASPLHF,TGCGCCAGCAGCCAAGGAGCGTCACCCCTCCACTTT